The 22 T cell receptor beta chains reported below all come from one sample, sequenced in a study of T cell responses to AZD1222 COVID-19 vaccine. Measured with immunoSEQ multiplex PCR; TCRdb has only the in-frame clones, and not every one. Among around 130,000 clones listed, about 82% were seen once. The source was peripheral blood, collected on day 0 of AZD1222 vaccination. The receptors derive from an adult in good health.

The rearrangement links TRBV27 to TRBJ1-5; no clear D gene. Germline loops: CDR1 MNHEY, CDR2 SMNVEV (reference sequence). Trimming stripped 2 bases from V and 3 bases from J, with 8 bases between. The CDR3 is 14 residues long. For the CDR3, the DNA is TGTGCCAGCAGTTTAAGGGAGAACAATCAGCCCCAGCATTTT. Its translation: CASSLRENNQPQHF.

Points on this clone: This same CDR3 is encoded by further DNA sequences in the sample. The chain recombines TRBV9 with TRBJ2-3, with D hard to call. The CDR3 loop spans 12 amino acids. Germline assignment: CDR1 SGDLS and CDR2 YYNGEE. V lost 2 bases and J 2 bases, leaving 3 bases between the germline ends. CDR3 bases: TGTGCCAGCAGCGTGGCCACAGATACGCAGTATTTT. It yields the protein CASSVATDTQYF. Combining the CDR3 with reference TRBV9 and TRBJ2-3 gives the whole variable domain DSGVTQTPKHLITATGQRVTLRCSPRSGDLSVYWYQQSLDQGLQFLIQYYNGEERAKGNILERFSAQQFPDLHSELNLSSLELGDSALYFCASSVATDTQYFGPGTRLTVL.

The chain uses TRBV27 and TRBJ2-7; tentatively, D is TRBD1 or TRBD2 (5 bases each). This CDR3 spans 16 amino acids. CDR1 is MNHEY and CDR2 is SMNVEV in the germline V gene (reference sequence). Trimming stripped 3 bases from V and 0 bases from J, with 15 bases between. The CDR3 DNA reads TGTGCCAGCAGTTTGTCGGGGACGGGCAGCTCCTACGAGCAGTACTTC. As protein: CASSLSGTGSSYEQYF.

This clone is a singleton in its sample. The chain joins TRBV6-1 to TRBJ1-2; 9 nucleotides line up with TRBD1. This CDR3 has 15 amino acids. The ends lost 3 bases at V and 7 bases at J; junction bases unmatched: 9. Germline loops: CDR1 MNHNS, CDR2 SASEGT. The CDR3 region has the DNA TGTGCCAGCAGTGACGTTACAGGGGGCAGTTCTGGCTACACCTTC. Amino acids: CASSDVTGGSSGYTF.

V usage is TRBV19 and J usage is TRBJ1-1, with D maybe TRBD1 (5 bases). Trimming pared 8 bases from V and 1 base from J, leaving 14 bases between. The germline V gene has CDR1 LNHDA and CDR2 SQIVND (reference sequence). CDR3 length: 14 amino acids. The CDR3, as DNA: TGTGCCAGTGGGACCGGGCCGACGAACACTGAAGCTTTCTTT. It specifies CASGTGPTNTEAFF. Looking up the rest from reference TRBV19 and TRBJ1-1 gives the full variable domain: DGGITQSPKYLFRKEGQNVTLSCEQNLNHDAMYWYRQDPGQGLRLIYYSQIVNDFQKGDIAEGYSVSREKKESFPLTVTSAQKNPTAFYLCASGTGPTNTEAFFGQGTRLTVV.

The rearrangement uses TRBV6-1 and TRBJ1-1; D not resolved. Trimming took 1 base from V and 1 from J, leaving 4 bases between them. CDR1 and CDR2 from the germline V gene are MNHNS and SASEGT. The length of the CDR3 is 13 residues. The CDR3 loop is CASSEDRNTEAFF. The CDR3 region has the DNA TGTGCCAGCAGTGAAGACAGGAACACTGAAGCTTTCTTT.

The chain employs TRBV2 and TRBJ1-2, with D uncertain. V lost 0 bases and J 2 bases, leaving 7 bases between the germline ends. CDR1 SNHLY and CDR2 FYNNEI come from the germline V gene. This CDR3 is built from 14 residues. CDR3 DNA sequence: TGTGCCAGCAGTGAAGCGCAGGCGAACTATGGCTACACCTTC. Translated: CASSEAQANYGYTF.

This clone was detected once. V and J are TRBV9 and TRBJ1-2; D is possibly TRBD1 (6 bases). This CDR3 is built from 11 residues. V gave up 6 bases and J gave up 6 bases, with 9 bases separating them. CDR1 is SGDLS and CDR2 is YYNGEE in the germline V gene. This chain's CDR3 is CASMGANGYTF. The CDR3 region has the DNA TGTGCCAGCATGGGGGCTAATGGCTACACCTTC.

About this clone itself: Distinct nucleotide sequences in the sample also encode this CDR3. V gene TRBV18 combines with J gene TRBJ2-7, with 7 positions matching TRBD1. CDR1 is KGHSH and CDR2 is LQKENI in the germline V gene. The CDR3 covers 15 residues. Germline trimming cut 1 base from V and 0 bases from J; bases unmatched to any gene: 3. CDR3 DNA sequence: TGTGCCAGCTCACCACGGACAGGCAGCTCCTACGAGCAGTACTTC. It codes for CASSPRTGSSYEQYF.

The V call is TRBV7-3, the J call TRBJ1-6; D gene uncertain. Germline loops: CDR1 SGHTA, CDR2 FQGTGA. V was shortened by 5 bases and J by 7 bases, with 15 bases between the two germline ends. This CDR3 spans 15 amino acids. The CDR3 bases are TGTGCCAGCAGCCCCCGTGGAGGGTTGAATTCACCCCTCCACTTT. This encodes CASSPRGGLNSPLHF.

This CDR3 reads CASSLLGGLAAFF. CDR3 in DNA: TGTGCCAGCAGCTTATTGGGGGGTTTGGCCGCTTTCTTT. V gene TRBV11-2 combines with J gene TRBJ1-1, with D possibly matching TRBD1 (5 bases). Trimming cost V 2 bases and J 11 bases, with 15 bases left between them. Germline-derived CDR1 and CDR2 are SGHAT and FQNNGV. The CDR3 runs to 13 residues.

The chain is built from TRBV19 and TRBJ2-7; the D gene could be TRBD1 or TRBD2 (5 bases each). Trimming took 7 bases from V and 4 from J, leaving 20 bases between them. The CDR3 runs to 15 residues. Germline values: CDR1 LNHDA, CDR2 SQIVND (reference sequence). The CDR3 bases are TGTGCCAGTACCCCGGCGGTTGGGGGACGGTACGAGCAGTACTTC. Translated: CASTPAVGGRYEQYF.

V usage is TRBV5-1 and J usage is TRBJ1-1; perhaps TRBD1 as D (5 bases). The length of the CDR3 is 14 residues. V was clipped by 0 bases and J by 4 bases, with 10 bases between them. The germline gives CDR1 SGHRS, CDR2 YFSETQ. CDR3 in amino acids: CASSLGGGGTEAFF. DNA for the CDR3: TGCGCCAGCAGCTTGGGGGGCGGGGGCACTGAAGCTTTCTTT. Full variable domain (remainder filled in from reference TRBV5-1 and TRBJ1-1): KAGVTQTPRYLIKTRGQQVTLSCSPISGHRSVSWYQQTPGQGLQFLFEYFSETQRNKGNFPGRFSGRQFSNSRSEMNVSTLELGDSALYLCASSLGGGGTEAFFGQGTRLTVV.

The gene calls are TRBV5-5 and TRBJ1-6; 10 bases map to TRBD1. This CDR3 is 14 amino acids long. Losses at the gene ends were 3 bases for V and 10 bases for J; bases not matched to a gene: 4. From germline, CDR1 is SGHKS and CDR2 YYEKEE (reference sequence). The CDR3 bases are TGTGCCAGCAGCTGGGACAGGGGAAGGTCACCCCTCCACTTT. Amino acid sequence: CASSWDRGRSPLHF.

The J gene is TRBJ2-7, the V gene TRBV7-9; 7 positions match TRBD2. The CDR3 length is 15 residues. V shed 5 bases and J 3 bases; nucleotides not matched to a gene: 10. Germline V gives CDR1 SEHNR, CDR2 FQNEAQ (reference sequence). For the CDR3, the DNA is TGTGCCAGCAGCACCTTCCGCGGGAGCCTCTACGAGCAGTACTTC. Protein: CASSTFRGSLYEQYF. The variable domain in full, completed from reference TRBV7-9 and TRBJ2-7, reads DTGVSQNPRHKITKRGQNVTFRCDPISEHNRLYWYRQTLGQGPEFLTYFQNEAQLEKSRLLSDRFSAERPKGSFSTLEIQRTEQGDSAMYLCASSTFRGSLYEQYFGPGTRLTVT.

The chain employs TRBV19 and TRBJ2-2; 7 bases are shared with TRBD2. CDR3 length: 14 residues. V lost 7 bases, J lost 4 bases, and 6 bases stayed unmatched. Germline lookup yields CDR1 LNHDA and CDR2 SQIVND (reference sequence). In nucleotides, the CDR3 is TGTGCCAGTATACGGGAGGCAGGCACCGGGGAGCTGTTTTTT. This translates into CASIREAGTGELFF.

The chain recombines TRBV7-9 with TRBJ2-1, with 7 bases that match TRBD2. Per germline, CDR1 SEHNR and CDR2 FQNEAQ (reference sequence). The CDR3 sequence is 16 residues long. Trimming removed 5 bases from V and 0 bases from J; junction bases left unmatched: 7. In DNA form, the CDR3 reads TGTGCCAGCAGCAGACTAGCCTCCAGCTCCTACAATGAGCAGTTCTTC. Translation gives CASSRLASSSYNEQFF.

This chain connects TRBV14 to TRBJ2-7; possible D gene TRBD1, 6 bases. Trimming removed 0 bases from V and 4 bases from J, with 10 bases in between. The CDR3 spans 14 residues. Germline loops: CDR1 SGHDN, CDR2 FVKESK. CDR3 sequence reads: CASSQDIRGYEQYF. CDR3 nucleotide sequence: TGTGCCAGCAGCCAAGATATCAGGGGTTACGAGCAGTACTTC.

The chain couples TRBV11-3 to TRBJ1-1; no clear D. With 4 bases removed from V and 4 bases from J, the gap between germline ends came to 10 bases. Germline V gene lookup returns CDR1 SGHNT and CDR2 YENEEA. This CDR3 comprises 13 residues. CDR3 residues: CASSSSFGTEAFF. CDR3 coding DNA: TGTGCCAGCAGCTCCTCTTTCGGCACTGAAGCTTTCTTT. The whole variable domain, remainder taken from reference TRBV11-3 and TRBJ1-1, is EAGVVQSPRYKIIEKKQPVAFWCNPISGHNTLYWYLQNLGQGPELLIRYENEEAVDDSQLPKDRFSAERLKGVDSTLKIQPAELGDSAVYLCASSSSFGTEAFFGQGTRLTVV.

The chain has TRBV28 and TRBJ1-2; possible D gene TRBD1, 6 bases. The CDR3 spans 14 residues. Germline lookup yields CDR1 MDHEN and CDR2 SYDVKM. V dropped 6 bases and J dropped 0 bases, with 11 bases sitting between them. The DNA for the CDR3 is TGTGCCAGCAGGGACAGTCGGACTAACTATGGCTACACCTTC. Amino acids: CASRDSRTNYGYTF.

The chain combines TRBV24-1 with TRBJ2-5; D unclear. Germline CDR1 reads KGHDR; CDR2 reads SFDVKD. The CDR3 totals 16 residues. Trimming removed 3 bases from V and 5 bases from J, with 18 bases in between. CDR3 residues: CATSDVQHNLGETQYF. The CDR3 DNA reads as TGTGCCACCAGTGATGTCCAACATAACCTCGGGGAGACCCAGTACTTC.

This clone was counted only a few times. The rearrangement joins TRBV12-3 or TRBV12-4 to TRBJ1-6; tentative D call: TRBD1 (5 bases). V dropped 3 bases and J dropped 14 bases, with 11 bases sitting between them. The length of the CDR3 is 12 residues. CDR3 protein: CASSFGPRALHF. The DNA for the CDR3 is TGTGCCAGCAGTTTTGGGCCCAGGGCCCTCCACTTT.